A selection of T cell receptor beta chains follows, all from one sample in a study of T cell responses to AZD1222 COVID-19 vaccine. Assay: immunoSEQ multiplex PCR; the TCRdb copy retains only in-frame clones and omits some. The sample includes 120,000 or so clones, approximately 94% of them seen just once. The sample was peripheral blood, taken 28 days after the second AZD1222 dose. Every receptor here comes from an adult who received the AZD1222 COVID-19 vaccine. The CDR3 runs from the conserved cysteine through the conserved F or W. Each record gives: D gene, clone size, V gene, J gene, CDR3 DNA, CDR3 protein. The D gene is left open where the match is weak. Size is stated for part of the rows, as once, few or many counts, or as a class when the clone is expanded.

>NA|NA|TRBV6-5|TRBJ1-1
TGTGCCAGCAGTTTTGATAGGAGGGCCACTGAAGCTTTCTTT
CASSFDRRATEAFF
>NA|NA|TRBV7-9|TRBJ1-2
TGTGCCAGCAGCTTAGCGGACAACTATGGCTACACCTTC
CASSLADNYGYTF
>TRBD2|NA|TRBV6-5|TRBJ2-5
TGTGCCAGCAGTTACTGGGGACTAGCGGTAGAGACCCAGTACTTC
CASSYWGLAVETQYF
>TRBD2|NA|TRBV27|TRBJ2-4
TGTGCCAGCAGTGCGGGAGGGCCGAACATTCAGTACTTC
CASSAGGPNIQYF
>NA|NA|TRBV19|TRBJ1-5
TGTGCCAGTTGCAATCCCCCCGACACCGCCAATCAGCCCCAGCATTTT
CASCNPPDTANQPQHF
>NA|NA|TRBV12-5|TRBJ1-3
TGTGCTAGTGGTTTGCTTGAAGACACCATATATTTT
CASGLLEDTIYF
>NA|NA|TRBV28|TRBJ1-2
TGTGCCAGCAGTTTAGCCGGGGTTGGCTACACCTTC
CASSLAGVGYTF
>NA|NA|TRBV19|TRBJ1-5
TGTGCCAGTAGTTACATGGGGTCTTCCCCGGCGAGTCAGCCCCAGCATTTT
CASSYMGSSPASQPQHF
>NA|NA|TRBV6-1|TRBJ1-5
TGTGCCAGCAGTGAAGCGCTTCGTGGGGGGCGTTATCAGCCCCAGCATTTT
CASSEALRGGRYQPQHF
>NA|NA|TRBV6-5|TRBJ1-5
TGTGCCAGCAAAGCGATTAGGGCTTCCAATCAGCCCCAGCATTTT
CASKAIRASNQPQHF
>TRBD2|once|TRBV4-1|TRBJ2-3
TGCGCCAGCAGCCCTAGCGGATCAAATACGCAGTATTTT
CASSPSGSNTQYF
>NA|once|TRBV12-5|TRBJ1-2
TGTGCTAGTGGGCGGAACTATGGCTACACCTTC
CASGRNYGYTF
>NA|once|TRBV5-6|TRBJ1-1
TGTGCCAGCAGCTTTTCACCCTTTTTGGGGCAGCCTAACACTGAAGCTTTCTTT
CASSFSPFLGQPNTEAFF
>NA|NA|TRBV7-9|TRBJ2-7
TGTGCCAGCAGCTTGGATGGGGGCGACGAGCAGTACTTC
CASSLDGGDEQYF
>NA|NA|TRBV11-3|TRBJ1-1
TGTGCCAGCAGCTTAGCTGGGTTGGACACTGAAGCTTTCTTT
CASSLAGLDTEAFF
>TRBD2|NA|TRBV3-1/TRBV3-2|TRBJ2-1
TGTGCCAGCAGCTACCGACTAGCGGGAGTACCCTACAATGAGCAGTTCTTC
CASSYRLAGVPYNEQFF
>NA|once|TRBV11-3|TRBJ1-3
TGTGCCAGCAGAAACGAGGGCAGGAGACCGGAGAGGAGGAATTTT
CASRNEGRRPERRNF
>TRBD1|NA|TRBV6-5|TRBJ2-3
TGTGCCAGCAATCCGGGACAGAGCACAGATACGCAGTATTTT
CASNPGQSTDTQYF
>NA|NA|TRBV5-1|TRBJ2-7
TGCGCCAGCAGCCCGGATTCGGGTGTGGGGGACTACGAGCAGTACTTC
CASSPDSGVGDYEQYF
>TRBD2|NA|TRBV27|TRBJ2-2
TGTGCCAGCAGTCACCTAGGACTAGCGGGGGGGACGAACACCGGGGAGCTGTTTTTT
CASSHLGLAGGTNTGELFF
>NA|NA|TRBV11-2|TRBJ1-6
TGTGCCAGCAGCTTTTGGGATTCACCCCTCCACTTT
CASSFWDSPLHF
>TRBD2|NA|TRBV10-3|TRBJ2-7
TGTGCCACGGGGGGAACCTACGAGCAGTACTTC
CATGGTYEQYF
>NA|NA|TRBV10-2|TRBJ1-2
TGCGCCAGCGGGGAAGACAAGGGGGACTACGGCTACACCTTC
CASGEDKGDYGYTF
>NA|NA|TRBV18|TRBJ2-3
TGTGCCAGCACCTACACAGATACGCAGTATTTT
CASTYTDTQYF
>NA|NA|TRBV3-1/TRBV3-2|TRBJ2-7
TGTGCCAGCAGCCAATTGGACGAGCAGTACTTC
CASSQLDEQYF
>NA|NA|TRBV3-1/TRBV3-2|TRBJ2-1
TGTGCCAGCAGCCCATACACAGGGAATGAGCAGTTCTTC
CASSPYTGNEQFF
>TRBD1|NA|TRBV18|TRBJ1-1
TGTGCCAGCTCACCGCGCAGGGACAGCGACACTGAAGCTTTCTTT
CASSPRRDSDTEAFF
>NA|NA|TRBV6-1|TRBJ2-1
TGTGCCAGCAGTGAACGGGGGAGCCATATGAATGAGCAGTTCTTC
CASSERGSHMNEQFF
>NA|NA|TRBV18|TRBJ1-2
TGTGCCAGCTCACCGTTCGCTACAGCGAGAGACTATGGCTACACCTTC
CASSPFATARDYGYTF
>TRBD2|NA|TRBV6-5|TRBJ2-7
TGTGCCAGTTCGAGCGGGATGGGATACGAGCAGTACTTC
CASSSGMGYEQYF
>NA|NA|TRBV2|TRBJ1-2
TGTGCCAGCGATTTTATGGCAAGGGGCTATGGCTACACCTTC
CASDFMARGYGYTF
>TRBD1|NA|TRBV27|TRBJ1-2
TGTGCCAGCACCCAAATGTCGACAGGGGGCGATGGCTACACCTTC
CASTQMSTGGDGYTF
>TRBD1|NA|TRBV6-5|TRBJ1-1
TGTGCCAGCACCAGGACAGGGGACACTGAAGCTTTCTTT
CASTRTGDTEAFF
>NA|once|TRBV11-2|TRBJ2-3
TGTGCCAGCAGCTACACCTGGGGAGGAACAGATACGCAGTATTTT
CASSYTWGGTDTQYF
>NA|NA|TRBV5-1|TRBJ2-7
TGCGCCAGCTGGGGCTTCAGCTCCTACGAGCAGTACTTC
CASWGFSSYEQYF
>NA|NA|TRBV2|TRBJ1-6
TGTGCCAGCAGTGCCCGGGGGAAGAACTCACCCCTCCACTTT
CASSARGKNSPLHF
>NA|few|TRBV29-1|TRBJ1-2
TGCAGCGTTGAATCTCTGGGCTACACCTTC
CSVESLGYTF
>NA|NA|TRBV5-3|TRBJ1-2
TGTGCCAGAAGCTTGGAGTCGTACACCTTC
CARSLESYTF
>TRBD2|NA|TRBV5-1|TRBJ2-5
TGCGCCAGCAGCTTGGAGGGACTAGCGGTATCTTACCAAGAGACCCAGTACTTC
CASSLEGLAVSYQETQYF
>TRBD2|NA|TRBV7-9|TRBJ2-1
TGTGCCAGCAGCGGAAAGGGACCCCGCGGGAGAGACGAGCAGTTCTTC
CASSGKGPRGRDEQFF
>NA|few|TRBV6-1|TRBJ1-1
TGTGCCAGCAGTGAGGCAGAACAAACTGAAGCTTTCTTT
CASSEAEQTEAFF
>TRBD1|NA|TRBV5-1|TRBJ1-2
TGCGCCAGCAGCGAACAACAGGGGTCCTATGGCTACACCTTC
CASSEQQGSYGYTF
>TRBD1|NA|TRBV18|TRBJ1-4
TGTGCCAGCTCACCCTTAGGGGACAGGAGAAATGAAAAACTGTTTTTT
CASSPLGDRRNEKLFF
>TRBD1|NA|TRBV18|TRBJ1-2
TGTGCCAGCTCACCAGGAGGGGGCCAAGGCTACACCTTC
CASSPGGGQGYTF
>TRBD1|NA|TRBV10-1|TRBJ1-4
TGCGCCAGCAGTGAAACAGGGGCCGGTGAAAAACTGTTTTTT
CASSETGAGEKLFF
>TRBD1|NA|TRBV19|TRBJ1-5
TGTGCCAGTAGTATTGGGACAGATTATCAGCCCCAGCATTTT
CASSIGTDYQPQHF
>NA|NA|TRBV3-1/TRBV3-2|TRBJ1-1
TGTGCCAGCAGCCAAGGACAGAACACTGAAGCTTTCTTT
CASSQGQNTEAFF
>TRBD2|NA|TRBV27|TRBJ2-1
TGTGCCAGCAGAAGAAGGACTAGCAAGAATGAGCAGTTCTTC
CASRRRTSKNEQFF
>TRBD2|once|TRBV10-3|TRBJ2-7
TGTGCCATCAGGAGCGGGAGCTACGAGCAGTACTTC
CAIRSGSYEQYF
>NA|NA|TRBV4-2|TRBJ1-5
TGTGCCAGCAGCCAGGGCGGCACAGGGAAGGGCAATCAGCCCCAGCATTTT
CASSQGGTGKGNQPQHF
>TRBD1|NA|TRBV6-5|TRBJ1-5
TGTGCCAGTCGAGGGACAGGCGGCAATCAGCCCCAGCATTTT
CASRGTGGNQPQHF
>NA|NA|TRBV5-1|TRBJ1-2
TGCGCCAGCAGCCCGGACTACGATTTCCCCTATGGCTACACCTTC
CASSPDYDFPYGYTF
>TRBD2|NA|TRBV10-3|TRBJ2-7
TGTGCCATCAGTTTCAGCGGGAGTCCTGAGCAGTACTTC
CAISFSGSPEQYF
>NA|NA|TRBV5-1|TRBJ2-7
TGCGCCAGCAGCCCGACGAGGGACTACGAGCAGTACTTC
CASSPTRDYEQYF
>TRBD1|NA|TRBV10-1|TRBJ2-7
TGCGCCAGCAGGAGAGGGACAGGGGGAAACTACGAGCAGTACTTC
CASRRGTGGNYEQYF
>TRBD1|NA|TRBV6-1|TRBJ2-2
TGTGCCAGCAGTGAAAATGCCTTCTCGACAGGGGCAGACACCGGGGAGCTGTTTTTT
CASSENAFSTGADTGELFF
>TRBD1|once|TRBV3-1/TRBV3-2|TRBJ1-5
TGTGCCAGCAGCCAAGATGGGACAGGGTTTCAGCCCCAGCATTTT
CASSQDGTGFQPQHF
>NA|NA|TRBV18|TRBJ2-7
TGTGCCAGCTCACCTTTAGGACGGTTCGATGTCTACGAGCAGTACTTC
CASSPLGRFDVYEQYF
>NA|NA|TRBV3-1/TRBV3-2|TRBJ2-2
TGTGCCAGCAGCCAAGATCGGTGGGCCACCGGGGAGCTGTTTTTT
CASSQDRWATGELFF
>NA|once|TRBV6-6|TRBJ1-2
TGTGCCAGCAGAACGGGACAAAATAACTATGGCTACACCTTC
CASRTGQNNYGYTF